These 5 T cell receptor beta chains share one sample of origin, sequenced in a study of early T cells in non-severe SARS-CoV-2 infection. Via MiXCR, TCRdb re-called the 5' RACE reads, giving one row per CDR3 protein. The data hold more than 30,000 distinct CDR3 sequences, with 7% to 7.5% observed a single time. The sample consisted of whole blood, taken at baseline. Source of these receptors: an adult who was a healthcare worker with PCR-confirmed SARS-CoV-2 infection or an uninfected control (not recorded which).

This chain joins TRBV7-3 and TRBJ2-1, with 9 nucleotides matching TRBD1. The CDR3 runs 14 residues. V lost 4 bases, J lost 10 bases, and 8 bases stayed unmatched. Germline V gene data show CDR1 as SGHTA and CDR2 as FQGTGA. The CDR3 DNA is TGTGCCAGCAGCTCGTACAGGGGGCACACCGAGCAGTTCTTC. It specifies CASSSYRGHTEQFF.

This clonotype came up a few times. This rearrangement joins TRBV12-3 or TRBV12-4 to TRBJ2-5, with 14 positions matching TRBD2. V lost 5 bases, J lost 4 bases, and 6 bases stayed unmatched. The CDR3 covers 16 residues. The DNA for the CDR3 is TGTGCCAGCAGTCCAACCGGGACTAGCGGGAGAGAGACCCAGTACTTC. Amino acids: CASSPTGTSGRETQYF.

This clonotype was counted many times. This rearrangement joins TRBV9 to TRBJ2-6; tentatively, D is TRBD2 (5 bases). Trimming pared 4 bases from V and 0 bases from J, leaving 17 bases between. From germline, CDR1 is SGDLS and CDR2 YYNGEE. The CDR3 totals 18 residues. CDR3 loop: CASSSSGGPSSGANVLTF. DNA for the CDR3: TGTGCCAGCAGCTCCTCAGGAGGCCCTAGCTCTGGGGCCAACGTCCTGACTTTC.

This clonotype was observed a few times. The chain is built from TRBV4-1 and TRBJ2-1; 10 positions match TRBD1. The J segment lost 0 bases and the V segment lost 3 bases, leaving 5 bases of the junction unmatched. Per the germline V gene, CDR1 is MGHRA and CDR2 is YSYEKL. The CDR3 has 17 residues. CDR3 bases: TGCGCCAGCAGCCACTTGGGACAGGGGAGCTCCTACAATGAGCAGTTCTTC. Its protein product is CASSHLGQGSSYNEQFF.

This clonotype was detected a few times. The chain couples TRBV7-9 to TRBJ2-1; TRBD2 might be the D (5 bases). The V end was cut by 1 base, the J end by 15 bases, with 13 bases between. This CDR3 spans 12 amino acids. The germline gives CDR1 SEHNR, CDR2 FQNEAQ (reference sequence). This CDR3 reads CASSLGGEYPFF. CDR3 nucleotide sequence: TGTGCCAGCAGCTTAGGGGGAGAGTACCCGTTCTTC.